The source of this T cell receptor beta chain is a study of T cells after yellow fever vaccination. Findings and caveats of the study: Re-detected after boosting: most primary clones, 96% of CD4 and 88% of CD8. A minor fraction of clonotypes spanned both CD4 and CD8 compartments.

Worth noting for this clonotype: Its antigen remains unknown.

For TCR, cDNA came from 5'RACE template switching, which added a universal primer site and UMIs. TCRdb processed the 5' RACE reads anew with MiXCR; each CDR3 protein has one entry. The data show about 580,000 distinct CDR3 sequences, around 17% seen once. CDR1 and CDR2 from the germline V gene are MNHEY and SVGAGI. V dropped 0 bases and J dropped 3; count of bases not matched to a gene: 2. CDR3 length: 15 residues. This TCR was sampled from a man younger than 35 who received the YFV17D yellow fever vaccine. This specimen consisted of PBMCs, obtained roughly 5 days after the first yellow fever vaccination. The chain uses TRBV6-5 and TRBJ2-7; 10 bases align to TRBD2. The DNA for the CDR3 is TGTGCCAGCAGTTACTCTGTAGCGGGGGGCTACGAGCAGTACGTC. Its protein is CASSYSVAGGYEQYV.